The 24 T cell receptor beta chains in this list originate from one sample, sequenced in a study of blood T cells in healthy people across ages. Next came a second PCR, run for roughly 7 to 12 cycles, which used a sample-barcoded 5' primer along with a J-beta primer mix. MiXCR, applied by TCRdb to the 5' RACE reads, yields one record per CDR3 protein. The sample includes around 800,000 distinct CDR3 sequences, 20% to 30% of them seen just once. These same records also appear under a second study, on T cells of mothers and their children.

Sequenced material: blood. The receptors shown here come from a boy aged 5-17 years in good health.

This clonotype came up a few times. The CDR3 here is CASSPQGRSYEKLFF. CDR3 DNA: TGCGCCAGCAGCCCTCAGGGACGGTCTTATGAAAAACTGTTTTTT. V and J are TRBV5-1 and TRBJ1-4; weak D call: TRBD1 (5 bases). The germline V and J ends were trimmed by 4 bases and 6 bases, with 16 bases remaining between them. Germline CDR1 reads SGHRS; CDR2 reads YFSETQ. The CDR3 totals 15 residues.

The V call is TRBV7-9, the J call TRBJ2-3, with D perhaps assigned TRBD1 or TRBD2 (5 bases each). V lost 2 bases and J 4 bases, leaving 16 bases between the germline ends. The CDR3 spans 16 residues. Germline CDR1 and CDR2: SEHNR and FQNEAQ (reference sequence). The DNA of the CDR3 is TGTGCCAGCAGCTTAATGGGGCTAGCCCCCTCAGATACGCAGTATTTT. Translating gives CASSLMGLAPSDTQYF.

V and J are TRBV7-2 and TRBJ1-4, with D possibly being TRBD1 (6 bases). This CDR3 region has 15 residues. Germline V gene sequence: CDR1 SGHTA, CDR2 FQGNSA. V lost 5 bases and J lost 3, with 13 bases in between. The CDR3 region is CASSQRTVSNEKLFF. CDR3 nucleotide sequence: TGTGCCAGCAGCCAACGGACAGTCTCTAATGAAAAACTGTTTTTT.

V usage is TRBV6-1 and J usage is TRBJ2-3; D unresolved. The V gene lost 2 bases and the J gene lost 5 bases, with 17 bases spanning the gap. Germline CDR1 is MNHNS and CDR2 is SASEGT. The CDR3 has 16 residues. As DNA, the CDR3 is TGTGCCAGCAGTGAACTACTCCCCGGTAATTTAGATACGCAGTATTTT. Amino acids: CASSELLPGNLDTQYF.

The V and J genes are TRBV7-9 and TRBJ2-5, with D possibly being TRBD2 (5 bases). The ends were cut back, 7 bases at V and 3 bases at J, with 18 bases in the middle. The CDR3 is 15 amino acids. Germline V lookup: CDR1 SEHNR, CDR2 FQNEAQ (reference sequence). CDR3 nucleotide sequence: TGTGCCAGCACCTCTCCGGGTAGCGCGGAAGAGACCCAGTACTTC. Translation gives CASTSPGSAEETQYF.

The chain combines TRBV11-2 with TRBJ2-5; 11 positions match TRBD2. Germline CDR1 reads SGHAT; CDR2 reads FQNNGV. J gave up 2 bases and V 4 bases, and 3 bases lay outside the gene matches. This CDR3 contains 15 residues. The DNA of the CDR3 is TGTGCCAGCAGCTATTTAGCGGGGGGGCAAGAGACCCAGTACTTC. Translating it yields CASSYLAGGQETQYF. Filled out from reference TRBV11-2 and TRBJ2-5, the complete variable domain reads EAGVAQSPRYKIIEKRQSVAFWCNPISGHATLYWYQQILGQGPKLLIQFQNNGVVDDSQLPKDRFSAERLKGVDSTLKIQPAKLEDSAVYLCASSYLAGGQETQYFGPGTRLLVL.

This clonotype was seen a few times. Here the CDR3 reads CASRQGLAGNGELFF. The CDR3 nucleotides are TGTGCCAGCAGGCAGGGACTAGCGGGGAACGGGGAGCTGTTTTTT. The chain carries TRBV12-3 or TRBV12-4 and TRBJ2-2; 13 bases align to TRBD2. V was clipped by 6 bases and J by 7 bases; unmatched bases: 5. This CDR3 comprises 15 residues.

The V and J genes are TRBV20-1 and TRBJ1-2, with D hard to call. The V and J ends lost 2 bases and 8 bases respectively, with 6 bases between them. Germline V gene lookup returns CDR1 DFQATT and CDR2 SNEGSKA (reference sequence). The CDR3 has 10 amino acids. CDR3 bases: TGCAGTGCTAGATCCGGGGGCTACACCTTC. It codes for CSARSGGYTF.

This clonotype was found a few times. The chain is built from TRBV2 and TRBJ1-4, with D possibly being TRBD1 (5 bases). Germline values: CDR1 SNHLY, CDR2 FYNNEI. The V gene lost 3 bases and the J gene lost 2 bases, with 19 bases spanning the gap. This CDR3 is built from 18 residues. CDR3 coding DNA: TGTGCCAGCAGTGACATGGAAGGGGATTGGTTTACTAATGAAAAACTGTTTTTT. It specifies CASSDMEGDWFTNEKLFF.

The rearrangement joins TRBV6-5 to TRBJ2-5; the match to TRBD2 covers 9 bases. V shed 0 bases and J 1 base; nucleotides not matched to a gene: 9. Germline CDR1 is MNHEY and CDR2 is SVGAGI. The CDR3 sequence is 18 residues long. The CDR3 sequence: CASSYSSSGKPLQETQYF. CDR3 DNA: TGTGCCAGCAGTTACTCGTCTAGCGGGAAACCTCTCCAAGAGACCCAGTACTTC.

For the CDR3, the DNA is TGTGCCAGCAGCTTAGGTGACAGGGAGGCCTATGGCTACACCTTC. Translation: CASSLGDREAYGYTF. The V gene is TRBV7-9, the J gene TRBJ1-2, with 7 bases identical to TRBD1. This CDR3 contains 15 residues. V was pared by 1 base and J by 4 bases, with 6 bases of the junction left unmatched. CDR1 and CDR2 (germline): SEHNR, FQNEAQ (reference sequence). Supplemented by reference TRBV7-9 and TRBJ1-2, the full variable domain reads DTGVSQNPRHKITKRGQNVTFRCDPISEHNRLYWYRQTLGQGPEFLTYFQNEAQLEKSRLLSDRFSAERPKGSFSTLEIQRTEQGDSAMYLCASSLGDREAYGYTFGSGTRLTVV.

The chain joins TRBV28 to TRBJ2-7; D unclear. Germline V CDR1 and CDR2: MDHEN, SYDVKM. V shed 5 bases and J shed 0 bases, with 14 bases lying between them. The CDR3 is 15 amino acids. CDR3 amino acids: CASSPNRPRSYEQYF. The CDR3 DNA reads as TGTGCCAGCAGTCCTAATCGACCCCGCTCCTACGAGCAGTACTTC.

With regard to this clonotype: A much larger clone differs by one base, so this may be a read error. The chain is built from TRBV5-5 and TRBJ1-1; D ambiguous. Germline V CDR1 and CDR2: SGHKS, YYEKEE (reference sequence). Trimming took off 1 base at V and 3 bases at J, with 7 bases between the two ends. CDR3 length: 13 residues. The CDR3 DNA reads as TGTGCCAGCAGCTTGAGGGAGCACACTGAAGCTTTCTTT. It is translated as CASSLREHTEAFF.

The V gene is TRBV9, the J gene TRBJ2-7, with TRBD1 identical over 10 bases. CDR3 size: 14 residues. Germline V gives CDR1 SGDLS, CDR2 YYNGEE. V lost 2 bases to trimming and J lost 5 bases; unmatched junction nucleotides: 4. The CDR3 reads CASSVRDRGHEQYF. DNA of the CDR3: TGTGCCAGCAGCGTCCGGGACAGGGGCCACGAGCAGTACTTC.

This rearrangement joins TRBV7-3 to TRBJ2-1; possibly TRBD1 or TRBD2 for D (6 bases each). Deletions cut 3 bases from V and 4 bases from J, with 19 bases between. This CDR3 is built from 17 residues. Germline V gives CDR1 SGHTA, CDR2 FQGTGA. CDR3 DNA: TGTGCCAGCAGCTTGGAGGGGGAAACGGGACCATACAATGAGCAGTTCTTC. This translates into CASSLEGETGPYNEQFF.

This clonotype was detected a few times. The chain recombines TRBV29-1 with TRBJ2-2; 10 nucleotides line up with TRBD2. Germline V CDR1 and CDR2: SQVTM, ANQGSEA. With 8 bases clipped from V and 3 bases from J, the junction kept 3 bases outside the gene matches. This CDR3 has 13 residues. Written as DNA, the CDR3 is TGCAGCATCAGCGGGGGGGACACCGGGGAGCTGTTTTTT. This sequence encodes CSISGGDTGELFF.

This clonotype was seen only a few times. V usage is TRBV7-9 and J usage is TRBJ2-3; D call uncertain. Trimming pared 2 bases from V and 0 bases from J, leaving 9 bases between. In germline, CDR1 is SEHNR, CDR2 FQNEAQ (reference sequence). The CDR3 extends over 15 amino acids. CDR3 nucleotides: TGTGCCAGCAGCTTATTGAGCGCTAGCACAGATACGCAGTATTTT. Residues: CASSLLSASTDTQYF.

The chain employs TRBV30 and TRBJ2-3; D gene uncertain. V dropped 7 bases and J dropped 9 bases, with 14 bases sitting between them. The CDR3 spans 11 residues. Germline V gene data show CDR1 as GTSNPN and CDR2 as SVGIG (reference sequence). CDR3 DNA sequence: TGTGCCTCCGCCCCAGGTCTAACGCAGTATTTT. Its protein product is CASAPGLTQYF.

The V and J genes are TRBV10-3 and TRBJ1-3; no clear D. Looked up from germline, CDR1 is ENHRY and CDR2 is SYGVKD. The V end was cut by 7 bases, the J end by 0 bases, with 10 bases between. This CDR3 has 14 residues. The CDR3 region has the DNA TGTGCCATCAATCAAGACATCTCTGGAAACACCATATATTTT. This sequence encodes CAINQDISGNTIYF.

The chain carries TRBV5-1 and TRBJ2-5; D gene unclear. The germline V and J ends were trimmed by 0 bases and 2 bases, with 8 bases remaining between them. CDR1 SGHRS and CDR2 YFSETQ come from the germline V gene. There are 14 residues in the CDR3. The CDR3 is CASSLVVQQETQYF. The CDR3 coding sequence is TGCGCCAGCAGCTTGGTCGTCCAACAAGAGACCCAGTACTTC. Full variable domain (outside the CDR3, taken from reference TRBV5-1 and TRBJ2-5): KAGVTQTPRYLIKTRGQQVTLSCSPISGHRSVSWYQQTPGQGLQFLFEYFSETQRNKGNFPGRFSGRQFSNSRSEMNVSTLELGDSALYLCASSLVVQQETQYFGPGTRLLVL.

As to this clonotype: The junction does not match germline at one end; this may be a read error. V is TRBV28 and J is TRBJ1-1, with 8 bases fitting TRBD1. CDR1 and CDR2 from the germline V gene are MDHEN and SYDVKM. The length of the CDR3 is 15 residues. The CDR3 here is CASSLSGGGSTEASF. Here the CDR3 DNA reads TGTGCCAGCAGTCTGTCAGGGGGCGGGAGCACTGAAGCTTCCTTT. Supplemented by reference TRBV28 and TRBJ1-1, the full variable domain reads DVKVTQSSRYLVKRTGEKVFLECVQDMDHENMFWYRQDPGLGLRLIYFSYDVKMKEKGDIPEGYSVSREKKERFSLILESASTNQTSMYLCASSLSGGGSTEASFGQGTRLTVV.

This clonotype was observed a handful of times. The junction does not match germline at one end; this may be a read error. V and J are TRBV29-1 and TRBJ1-1; D may be TRBD1 (6 bases). Germline V gives CDR1 SQVTM, CDR2 ANQGSEA. This CDR3 contains 12 residues. The CDR3, as DNA: TGCAGCGTTGGCAAGGGGGGCACTGAAGCCTTCTTT. Translated: CSVGKGGTEAFF.

J is TRBJ2-5 and V is TRBV27, with 8 nucleotides matching TRBD2. Losses at the gene ends were 6 bases for V and 5 bases for J; bases not matched to a gene: 11. The CDR3 length is 15 residues. Germline CDR1 and CDR2: MNHEY and SMNVEV (reference sequence). The CDR3 loop reads CASSSFGGGLETQYF. CDR3 DNA sequence: TGTGCCAGCAGCTCCTTCGGGGGGGGCCTCGAGACCCAGTACTTC.

This clonotype was counted between two and nine times. The rearrangement uses TRBV18 and TRBJ1-6, with TRBD1 matching 9 bases. Germline loops: CDR1 KGHSH, CDR2 LQKENI. The CDR3 totals 17 residues. The V gene end was trimmed by 3 bases and the J gene end by 6 bases; junction bases not matched to a gene: 9. CDR3 bases: TGTGCCAGCTCACCTCTCGCGGGACAGGGTTCTAATTCACCCCTCCACTTT. Its translation: CASSPLAGQGSNSPLHF.